Presented here are 27 T cell receptor beta chains from one specimen sequenced in a study of T cell repertoires in cytomegalovirus infection. MiXCR was run by TCRdb on the reads, yielding one entry per CDR3 protein. This table holds approximately 290,000 distinct CDR3 sequences, around 25% found once. The source material was PBMCs. All receptors derive from a human donor in good health (CMV status not recorded). Some clones in this sample may be carry-over from other donors' samples.

The V and J genes are TRBV5-1 and TRBJ2-1; TRBD2 matches 10 bases. The ends lost 1 base at V and 9 bases at J; junction bases unmatched: 10. The CDR3 consists of 16 residues. The germline V gene has CDR1 SGHRS and CDR2 YFSETQ. The CDR3 spells CASSLWGSGGVLEQFF. The CDR3, as DNA: TGCGCCAGCAGCTTGTGGGGAAGCGGGGGGGTGCTTGAGCAGTTCTTC.

This clonotype appeared many times. CDR3 in amino acids: CASSLETGGNEKLFF. CDR3 sequence (DNA): TGTGCCAGCAGCTTAGAGACAGGGGGTAATGAAAAACTGTTTTTT. The V call is TRBV7-9, the J call TRBJ1-4; 9 bases are shared with TRBD1. The V gene's germline CDR1 is SEHNR and CDR2 FQNEAQ (reference sequence). V shed 1 base and J 4 bases; nucleotides not matched to a gene: 1. This CDR3 comprises 15 residues.

This clonotype was counted between two and nine times. The V call is TRBV29-1, the J call TRBJ2-5; 8 bases are a match to TRBD2. The CDR3 length is 14 residues. Germline CDR1 is SQVTM and CDR2 is ANQGSEA. J was trimmed by 2 bases and V by 5 bases; bases with no gene match: 7. As DNA, the CDR3 is TGCAGCGTTCCGAGCGGGAGTTGGCAAGAGACCCAGTACTTC. This translates into CSVPSGSWQETQYF.

This clonotype was found many times. The J gene is TRBJ2-3, the V gene TRBV7-2; TRBD1 is a possible D gene (5 bases). CDR1 and CDR2 from the germline V gene are SGHTA and FQGNSA. The CDR3 extends over 13 amino acids. V gave up 4 bases and J gave up 6 bases, with 11 bases separating them. CDR3 sequence: CASSSRVRDTQYF. The DNA of the CDR3 is TGTGCCAGCAGCTCCAGGGTACGGGATACGCAGTATTTT.

The V call is TRBV9, the J call TRBJ2-3, with TRBD2 identical over 9 bases. CDR1 is SGDLS, CDR2 YYNGEE, per germline. CDR3 length: 15 residues. The trim removed 4 bases at V and 6 bases at J, leaving 9 bases unmatched. CDR3 region: CASSRAVTSGDTQYF. The CDR3 DNA reads TGTGCCAGCAGCCGGGCGGTTACTAGCGGGGATACGCAGTATTTT. The full variable domain, in which reference TRBV9 and TRBJ2-3 provide the parts outside the CDR3, is DSGVTQTPKHLITATGQRVTLRCSPRSGDLSVYWYQQSLDQGLQFLIQYYNGEERAKGNILERFSAQQFPDLHSELNLSSLELGDSALYFCASSRAVTSGDTQYFGPGTRLTVL.

The chain carries TRBV7-2 and TRBJ2-1; D is perhaps TRBD2 (5 bases). Germline-derived CDR1 and CDR2 are SGHTA and FQGNSA. The V end was cut by 6 bases, the J end by 4 bases, with 16 bases between. This CDR3 region has 15 residues. The CDR3 nucleotides are TGTGCCAGCAGTATCGACTACCAGAGGTACAATGAGCAGTTCTTC. Translating gives CASSIDYQRYNEQFF.

Points on this clonotype: This clone may be a read error of a much larger clone one base away. This sequence joins TRBV7-2 and TRBJ1-1; no firm D call. CDR3 length equals 12 residues. Germline loops: CDR1 SGHTA, CDR2 FQGNSA. CDR3 region: CASSLRLTEACF. The DNA of the CDR3 is TGTGCCAGCAGCTTACGGCTAACTGAAGCTTGCTTT.

The rearrangement links TRBV10-2 to TRBJ2-3; weak D call: TRBD1 (7 bases). Trimming removed 7 bases from V and 4 bases from J, with 18 bases in between. This CDR3 has 15 residues. Germline V gene sequence: CDR1 WSHSY, CDR2 SAAADI. The chain's CDR3 is CASMDRAGGSDTQYF. In DNA, the CDR3 is TGCGCCAGCATGGATAGGGCAGGGGGGTCAGATACGCAGTATTTT.

This clonotype was seen a handful of times. The chain links TRBV6-2 or TRBV6-3 to TRBJ2-1; weak D call: TRBD1 (5 bases). The CDR3 loop spans 20 amino acids. V gave up 6 bases and J gave up 4 bases, with 31 bases separating them. CDR1 and CDR2 from the germline V gene are MNHEY and SVGEGT. Here the CDR3 DNA reads TGTGCCAGCAGACCCGAACCCTTGGTCGGTGGGGCTGGGTGGTACAATGAGCAGTTCTTC. Translated, it gives CASRPEPLVGGAGWYNEQFF.

The chain combines TRBV7-8 with TRBJ2-7, with a tentative D call TRBD2 (5 bases). Deletions cut 0 bases from V and 0 bases from J, with 9 bases between. Germline V CDR1 and CDR2: SGHVS, FQNEAQ. CDR3 size: 15 residues. In DNA form, the CDR3 reads TGTGCCAGCAGCTTAGCTAGCGTTAGCTCCTACGAGCAGTACTTC. Translating it yields CASSLASVSSYEQYF.

This clonotype has only one observation. A much larger clone is a single base away; this may be a read error. The CDR3 does not end in the conserved phenylalanine or tryptophan, so this is likely a read error. The genes are TRBV27 and TRBJ2-2; 12 nucleotides match TRBD1. Losses at the gene ends were 6 bases for V and 7 bases for J; bases not matched to a gene: 15. In germline, CDR1 is MNHEY, CDR2 SMNVEV (reference sequence). The CDR3 consists of 18 residues. CDR3 residues: CASSPNTGTGGRSGELFL. The CDR3 region has the DNA TGTGCCAGCAGCCCGAATACCGGGACAGGGGGCCGGAGCGGGGAGCTGTTTTTG.

The chain combines TRBV20-1 with TRBJ2-3; D is ambiguous. There are 14 residues in the CDR3. Germline CDR1 and CDR2: DFQATT and SNEGSKA (reference sequence). Trimming shortened V by 5 bases and J by 6 bases, and 18 bases separated the two germline ends. The CDR3 region is CSAEGFSVGDTQYF. The CDR3 region has the DNA TGCAGTGCTGAAGGCTTTTCTGTAGGGGATACGCAGTATTTT.

This clonotype was detected once. The chain employs TRBV28 and TRBJ1-4; D unclear. Trimming shortened V by 4 bases and J by 4 bases, and 13 bases separated the two germline ends. CDR1 is MDHEN, CDR2 SYDVKM, per germline. This CDR3 spans 15 amino acids. The CDR3 protein is CASSSGVDFNEKLFF. The CDR3 bases are TGTGCCAGCAGTTCCGGAGTGGACTTTAATGAAAAACTGTTTTTT.

This clonotype was seen repeatedly, ten times or more. The J gene is TRBJ2-7, the V gene TRBV7-9, with D maybe TRBD2 (5 bases). V shed 0 bases and J shed 7 bases, with 16 bases lying between them. In germline, CDR1 is SEHNR, CDR2 FQNEAQ (reference sequence). The CDR3 is 15 amino acids. The chain's CDR3 is CASSLATLSRGEQYF. CDR3 nucleotide sequence: TGTGCCAGCAGCTTAGCAACATTGTCCCGAGGGGAGCAGTACTTC.

The chain couples TRBV30 to TRBJ1-2; tentative D call: TRBD1 (5 bases). The CDR3 has 13 amino acids. V gave up 0 bases and J gave up 5 bases, with 10 bases separating them. Germline V gene data show CDR1 as GTSNPN and CDR2 as SVGIG (reference sequence). Written as DNA, the CDR3 is TGTGCCTGGAGTGTACAAGGGGCGTATGGCTACACCTTC. Its protein product is CAWSVQGAYGYTF.

The J gene is TRBJ1-4, the V gene TRBV20-1, with TRBD1 matching 7 bases. Germline CDR1 reads DFQATT; CDR2 reads SNEGSKA (reference sequence). This CDR3 comprises 13 residues. V lost 6 bases and J lost 4; bases outside the gene matches: 5. This chain's CDR3 is CSAQGGVNEKLFF. The DNA of the CDR3 is TGCAGTGCCCAAGGGGGCGTTAATGAAAAACTGTTTTTT.

About this clonotype itself: An end of the junction does not agree with germline; a read error may underlie this. The gene calls are TRBV19 and TRBJ2-7; TRBD2 agrees at 8 bases. Germline V gene sequence: CDR1 LNHDA, CDR2 SQIVND (reference sequence). The CDR3 has 13 amino acids. The CDR3 DNA is TGTGCCAGTAGTATCGGGCTAGCGGGCCCCTTGGACTTC. Translated: CASSIGLAGPLDF.

The rearrangement uses TRBV6-5 and TRBJ1-5; D gene unclear. Germline values: CDR1 MNHEY, CDR2 SVGAGI. Trimming left V 5 bases short and J 10 bases short, with 15 bases between. This CDR3 has 13 residues. The CDR3 loop is CASSTRRTRPQHF. In nucleotides, the CDR3 is TGTGCCAGCAGTACAAGAAGGACGCGACCCCAGCATTTT.

The V and J genes are TRBV10-3 and TRBJ1-2; tentative D call: TRBD1 (6 bases). The germline gives CDR1 ENHRY, CDR2 SYGVKD. The CDR3 is 13 amino acids. Trimming took 10 bases from V and 8 from J, leaving 20 bases between them. The CDR3 spells CATCLEQGDGYTF. The CDR3 nucleotides are TGTGCCACCTGCTTAGAACAGGGAGACGGCTACACCTTC.

The chain joins TRBV11-3 to TRBJ2-7; TRBD1 aligns across 7 bases. Trimming removed 5 bases from V and 1 base from J; junction bases left unmatched: 8. Germline V CDR1 and CDR2: SGHNT, YENEEA. The CDR3 runs 15 residues. This CDR3 is CASSLTGTDSYEQYF. Here the CDR3 DNA reads TGTGCCAGCAGCCTGACCGGGACAGATTCCTACGAGCAGTACTTC. The variable domain in full, completed from reference TRBV11-3 and TRBJ2-7, reads EAGVVQSPRYKIIEKKQPVAFWCNPISGHNTLYWYLQNLGQGPELLIRYENEEAVDDSQLPKDRFSAERLKGVDSTLKIQPAELGDSAVYLCASSLTGTDSYEQYFGPGTRLTVT.

CDR3 loop: CASSERTSGVDEQFF. CDR3 nucleotides: TGTGCCAGCAGTGAAAGGACTAGCGGGGTAGATGAGCAGTTCTTC. The chain combines TRBV2 with TRBJ2-1; TRBD2 agrees at 12 bases. This CDR3 has 15 residues. Germline V gene sequence: CDR1 SNHLY, CDR2 FYNNEI. V lost 2 bases and J lost 8; bases outside the gene matches: 4.

This clonotype was seen many times. This chain connects TRBV7-9 to TRBJ2-5; 14 bases line up with TRBD2. The CDR3 has 15 amino acids. Trimming took 6 bases from V and 5 from J; bases not matched to a gene: 5. Germline-derived CDR1 and CDR2 are SEHNR and FQNEAQ (reference sequence). The CDR3 protein is CASSSGLAGDETQYF. The CDR3 DNA reads TGTGCCAGCAGTTCGGGACTAGCGGGGGACGAGACCCAGTACTTC. Using reference TRBV7-9 and TRBJ2-5 for the parts outside the CDR3, the full variable domain is DTGVSQNPRHKITKRGQNVTFRCDPISEHNRLYWYRQTLGQGPEFLTYFQNEAQLEKSRLLSDRFSAERPKGSFSTLEIQRTEQGDSAMYLCASSSGLAGDETQYFGPGTRLLVL.

Ten or more counts support this clonotype. The J gene is TRBJ1-2, the V gene TRBV29-1; no firm D call. V lost 3 bases and J lost 7, with 15 bases in between. This CDR3 has 13 amino acids. Germline assignment: CDR1 SQVTM and CDR2 ANQGSEA. CDR3 nucleotide sequence: TGCAGCGTTGAGGCCAGTGGGTCCGGTGGCTACACCTTC. Its translation: CSVEASGSGGYTF.

This chain links TRBV20-1 with TRBJ1-1; TRBD1 matches 9 bases. V was clipped by 3 bases and J by 3 bases; unmatched bases: 8. This CDR3 is 15 amino acids long. Germline V gene data show CDR1 as DFQATT and CDR2 as SNEGSKA (reference sequence). The CDR3 nucleotides read TGCAGTGCTAGCGGACAGGGGTTGAGAGACACTGAAGCTTTCTTT. Translated: CSASGQGLRDTEAFF.

The gene calls are TRBV19 and TRBJ1-1, with TRBD1 identical over 8 bases. V gave up 7 bases and J gave up 0 bases; unmatched junction bases: 4. From germline, CDR1 is LNHDA and CDR2 SQIVND (reference sequence). The CDR3 has 14 residues. CDR3 amino acids: CASIRTGMNTEAFF. The DNA of the CDR3 is TGTGCCAGTATTAGGACAGGGATGAACACTGAAGCTTTCTTT.

The table lists this clonotype with a few counts. This chain connects TRBV3-1 to TRBJ2-1, with D possibly being TRBD1 (6 bases). The CDR3 length is 15 residues. Germline V gene sequence: CDR1 LGHDT, CDR2 YNNKEL (reference sequence). V lost 4 bases, J lost 5 bases, and 15 bases lay in between. The CDR3 here is CASSRGQPVDNEQFF. CDR3 nucleotide sequence: TGTGCCAGCAGCCGCGGACAGCCCGTAGACAATGAGCAGTTCTTC.

V is TRBV24-1 and J is TRBJ1-5, with D unresolved. The germline V and J ends were trimmed by 6 bases and 2 bases, with 4 bases remaining between them. The CDR3 runs to 12 residues. Germline V lookup: CDR1 KGHDR, CDR2 SFDVKD. The CDR3 DNA reads as TGTGCCACCAGTTACGGCAATCAGCCCCAGCATTTT. It translates to CATSYGNQPQHF.